These T cell receptor beta chains were read from a single sample in a study of cytomegalovirus exposure and HLA in healthy donors. Profiling relied on immunoSEQ multiplex PCR, and the TCRdb table lists in-frame clones only, not all of them. The repertoire includes approximately 82,000 clones, about a tenth of them detected once, and around 25% sits in the top ten. Sample: PBMCs. These receptors originate from a man in his sixties in good health and CMV-seropositive. Each CDR3 is given with its conserved first and last residue. A D gene is named only where the DNA matches it firmly. Rows give clone size only sometimes, using once, few, many, or a class for an expanded clone.

j_gene	abundance	d_gene	v_gene	CDR3aa	CDR3nt
TRBJ1-1	.	.	TRBV28	CARKRGTEAFF	TGTGCCAGAAAAAGGGGCACTGAAGCTTTCTTT
TRBJ2-5	few	TRBD2	TRBV27	CASSLQWLAGVGETQYF	TGTGCCAGCAGTTTACAATGGCTAGCGGGAGTAGGGGAGACCCAGTACTTC
TRBJ2-2	.	TRBD2	TRBV19	CASSGGGREHTGELFF	TGTGCCAGTAGTGGGGGAGGGCGGGAGCACACCGGGGAGCTGTTTTTT
TRBJ1-5	many	TRBD1	TRBV2	CASSAGTGPRQPQHF	TGTGCCAGCAGTGCGGGGACAGGGCCGCGGCAGCCCCAGCATTTT
TRBJ1-2	few	TRBD1	TRBV28	CASSAPGTGTGGYTF	TGTGCCAGCAGTGCCCCCGGGACAGGGACTGGGGGCTACACCTTC
TRBJ1-5	many	.	TRBV7-8	CASSLDGRDNQPQHF	TGTGCCAGCAGCTTAGATGGCAGGGACAATCAGCCCCAGCATTTT
TRBJ1-1	.	TRBD1	TRBV6-5	CATALRTGGTEAFF	TGTGCCACCGCCCTCCGGACAGGGGGCACTGAAGCTTTCTTT
TRBJ2-3	few	.	TRBV30	CAWSVKAAGTDTQYF	TGTGCCTGGAGTGTAAAGGCGGCAGGCACAGATACGCAGTATTTT
TRBJ2-2	.	TRBD2	TRBV4-1	CASSQETSTNTGELFF	TGCGCCAGCAGCCAAGAGACTAGCACCAACACCGGGGAGCTGTTTTTT
TRBJ1-2	few	.	TRBV14	CASSLTRGTYGYTF	TGTGCCAGCAGCCTAACAAGGGGAACCTATGGCTACACCTTC
TRBJ2-1	few	.	TRBV21-1	CASSKLGGYNEQFF	TGTGCCAGCAGCAAATTAGGCGGATACAATGAGCAGTTCTTC
TRBJ2-7	few	.	TRBV10-3	CATSDRTASYEQYF	TGTGCCACCTCCGATCGGACAGCCTCCTACGAGCAGTACTTC
TRBJ1-2	few	TRBD1	TRBV9	CASSGGQGVGGYTF	TGTGCCAGCAGCGGCGGACAGGGGGTGGGAGGCTACACCTTC
TRBJ1-2	.	.	TRBV27	CASSSPGFGYTF	TGTGCCAGCAGTTCCCCGGGATTTGGCTACACCTTC
TRBJ1-6	.	TRBD1	TRBV30	CAWSPGQGGYNSPLHF	TGTGCCTGGAGTCCCGGACAGGGGGGTTATAATTCACCCCTCCACTTT
TRBJ2-3	medium-sized	.	TRBV4-1	CASSHGRGTDTQYF	TGCGCCAGCAGCCACGGCAGGGGCACAGATACGCAGTATTTT
TRBJ2-3	few	.	TRBV9	CASSVYRTSTDTQYF	TGTGCCAGCAGCGTATACCGGACTAGCACAGATACGCAGTATTTT
TRBJ1-1	.	TRBD1	TRBV7-9	CASSIGGQGAKAFF	TGTGCCAGCAGCATCGGAGGACAGGGTGCAAAAGCTTTCTTT
TRBJ1-5	few	.	TRBV28	CASIRGQYSNQPQHF	TGTGCCAGCATTAGGGGACAATATAGCAATCAGCCCCAGCATTTT
TRBJ2-1	few	TRBD2	TRBV7-8	CASSISGGAPNEQFF	TGTGCCAGCAGCATCAGCGGGGGGGCCCCAAATGAGCAGTTCTTC
TRBJ2-3	.	TRBD2	TRBV7-2	CASRSTSVTDTQYF	TGTGCCAGCAGATCTACTAGCGTCACAGATACGCAGTATTTT
TRBJ2-5	few	TRBD1	TRBV2	CASSEVGQGETQYF	TGTGCCAGCAGTGAGGTGGGACAGGGAGAGACCCAGTACTTC
TRBJ1-1	.	.	TRBV5-6	CASSLAGVGGFF	TGTGCCAGCAGCTTGGCCGGGGTGGGGGGTTTCTTT
TRBJ1-2	few	TRBD1	TRBV9	CASSVTGTGGDGYTF	TGTGCCAGCAGCGTTACCGGGACAGGAGGGGACGGCTACACCTTC
TRBJ1-2	few	TRBD1	TRBV30	CACPRDRGNSNYGYTF	TGTGCCTGCCCTCGGGACAGGGGAAATTCTAACTATGGCTACACCTTC
TRBJ1-5	.	.	TRBV18	CASSPSAQGSSNQPQHF	TGTGCCAGCTCACCAAGTGCCCAGGGGTCTAGCAATCAGCCCCAGCATTTT
TRBJ1-2	few	.	TRBV23-1	CARFHRDLSGYTF	TGCGCCAGGTTCCACAGGGATTTGTCTGGCTACACCTTC
TRBJ2-5	few	TRBD2	TRBV29-1	CTKIGRAREKGETQYF	TGCACCAAAATTGGGAGGGCGCGGGAGAAGGGAGAGACCCAGTACTTC
TRBJ2-5	.	TRBD2	TRBV28	CASSFRKGPKRLAGGETQYF	TGTGCCAGCAGTTTCCGGAAGGGACCGAAAAGACTAGCGGGAGGTGAGACCCAGTACTTC
TRBJ2-1	many	TRBD1	TRBV5-4	CASSLRDRENEQFF	TGTGCCAGCAGCTTGAGGGACAGGGAAAATGAGCAGTTCTTC
TRBJ1-2	few	.	TRBV28	CASRHRGGKLNYGYTF	TGTGCCAGCAGACATCGGGGGGGAAAACTCAACTATGGCTACACCTTC
TRBJ2-5	few	TRBD1	TRBV5-6	CASSLAGGGKYRETQYF	TGTGCCAGCAGCTTGGCAGGGGGCGGTAAATACCGAGAGACCCAGTACTTC
TRBJ2-5	.	TRBD2	TRBV28	CASSKTSGVVETQYF	TGTGCCAGCAGCAAGACTAGCGGGGTCGTAGAGACCCAGTACTTC
TRBJ2-7	.	.	TRBV7-3	CASSPNRVEQYF	TGTGCCAGCAGCCCAAACAGGGTCGAGCAGTACTTC
TRBJ1-2	few	.	TRBV4-2	CASSPSEGSGMEGGYTF	TGTGCCAGCAGCCCCTCCGAGGGTAGTGGCATGGAGGGTGGCTACACCTTC
TRBJ1-3	.	.	TRBV6-1	CASSEGAGNTIYF	TGTGCCAGCAGTGAAGGGGCAGGAAACACCATATATTTT
TRBJ2-7	.	.	TRBV30	CAWSERLAYEQYF	TGTGCCTGGAGTGAGCGGCTAGCCTACGAGCAGTACTTC
TRBJ1-5	few	.	TRBV28	CASSSLKGVSNQPQHF	TGTGCCAGCAGTTCCCTTAAGGGAGTTAGCAATCAGCCCCAGCATTTT
TRBJ2-7	few	TRBD2	TRBV6-5	CASTGREASGYEQYF	TGTGCCAGCACAGGGCGGGAGGCCTCGGGATACGAGCAGTACTTC
TRBJ2-7	few	TRBD1	TRBV15	CATSRAGQGRYEQYF	TGTGCCACCAGCAGAGCCGGACAGGGGAGATACGAGCAGTACTTC
TRBJ1-5	few	TRBD1	TRBV6-1	CASSPDRGFGQPQHF	TGTGCCAGCAGCCCGGACAGGGGCTTTGGTCAGCCCCAGCATTTT
TRBJ2-3	few	.	TRBV6-1	CASSEAIADTQYF	TGTGCCAGCAGTGAGGCGATAGCTGATACGCAGTATTTT
TRBJ2-2	few	.	TRBV30	CAWRGLSNTGELFF	TGTGCCTGGCGGGGACTTTCGAACACCGGGGAGCTGTTTTTT
TRBJ2-2	.	.	TRBV6-4	CASRQGPNTGELFF	TGTGCCAGCAGGCAGGGTCCGAACACCGGGGAGCTGTTTTTT
TRBJ2-1	.	TRBD1	TRBV10-2	CASSEIIGGTGGRNNEQFF	TGCGCCAGCAGTGAGATCATAGGTGGGACAGGGGGGAGGAACAATGAGCAGTTCTTC
TRBJ2-2	few	.	TRBV19	CASSSPGATTGELFF	TGTGCCAGTAGTTCCCCAGGGGCTACCACCGGGGAGCTGTTTTTT